The 8 T cell receptor beta chains listed next were all sequenced from one sample in a study of T cell repertoires in cytomegalovirus infection. Antigen specificity for these receptors is unknown. TCRdb processed the reads anew with MiXCR; each CDR3 protein has one entry. The repertoire has around 770,000 distinct CDR3 sequences, about 29% of them found once; the top ten carry around 13%. The specimen comprised cultured CD8+ T cells from PBMCs, sampled from culture after CMV antigen stimulation. The receptors shown here come from a human donor in good health (CMV status not recorded). Some clones in this sample may be carry-over from other donors' samples.

This chain joins TRBV7-9 and TRBJ2-1; 9 bases fit TRBD1. The germline CDR1 and CDR2 sequences are SEHNR and FQNEAQ (reference sequence). V dropped 5 bases and J dropped 7; count of bases not matched to a gene: 15. The CDR3 has 17 residues. The CDR3 is CASSPKRGTGPANEQFF. The CDR3 nucleotides are TGTGCCAGCAGCCCCAAGCGAGGGACAGGGCCGGCGAATGAGCAGTTCTTC. The full variable domain, rest sourced from reference TRBV7-9 and TRBJ2-1, is DTGVSQNPRHKITKRGQNVTFRCDPISEHNRLYWYRQTLGQGPEFLTYFQNEAQLEKSRLLSDRFSAERPKGSFSTLEIQRTEQGDSAMYLCASSPKRGTGPANEQFFGPGTRLTVL.

This clonotype was recorded at least ten times. V usage is TRBV7-2 and J usage is TRBJ2-2; 7 positions agree with TRBD1. From germline, CDR1 is SGHTA and CDR2 FQGNSA. The CDR3 length is 18 residues. V was pared by 2 bases and J by 7 bases, with 16 bases of the junction left unmatched. The CDR3 DNA sequence: TGTGCCAGCAGCTTAATCCGGCGTACAGGGGCCGCGGGCGGGGAGCTGTTTTTT. Its protein is CASSLIRRTGAAGGELFF.

This clonotype was detected ten times or more. The chain employs TRBV12-3 or TRBV12-4 and TRBJ2-1, with 15 nucleotides matching TRBD2. There are 16 residues in the CDR3. V lost 4 bases and J lost 7; bases outside the gene matches: 5. The CDR3 DNA is TGTGCCAGCAGTTCTGGGACTAGCGGGGGGCGAAATGAGCAGTTCTTC. It is translated as CASSSGTSGGRNEQFF.

This clonotype has only a few counts. The chain joins TRBV7-8 to TRBJ1-1, with a possible D match to TRBD1 (5 bases). CDR1 is SGHVS and CDR2 is FQNEAQ in the germline V gene. The CDR3 is 16 amino acids. V was shortened by 5 bases and J by 0 bases, with 16 bases between the two germline ends. CDR3 DNA sequence: TGTGCCAGCAGCACCGGTCGACAGACGGTGAACACTGAAGCTTTCTTT. Translated: CASSTGRQTVNTEAFF.

The chain combines TRBV6-4 with TRBJ1-1; 9 positions match TRBD1. CDR1 MRHNA and CDR2 SNTAGT come from the germline V gene. The CDR3 totals 14 residues. Losses at the gene ends were 9 bases for V and 3 bases for J; bases not matched to a gene: 8. The CDR3 nucleotides are TGTGCCAGTCACAGACAGGGGGGGGACACTGAAGCTTTCTTT. As protein: CASHRQGGDTEAFF.

The CDR3 DNA reads as TGTGCCAGCACCCTCCTCGGGGGGGCCGCAGATACGCAGTATTTT. Protein sequence: CASTLLGGAADTQYF. The chain recombines TRBV27 with TRBJ2-3; TRBD2 aligns across 8 bases. This CDR3 is 15 amino acids long. The J segment lost 4 bases and the V segment lost 7 bases, leaving 10 bases of the junction unmatched. Per the germline V gene, CDR1 is MNHEY and CDR2 is SMNVEV (reference sequence).

This clonotype was seen many times. This rearrangement joins TRBV27 to TRBJ2-1; a possible D gene is TRBD2 (7 bases). Per the germline V gene, CDR1 is MNHEY and CDR2 is SMNVEV (reference sequence). The CDR3 has 14 amino acids. The V gene lost 2 bases and the J gene lost 5 bases, with 10 bases spanning the gap. The CDR3 here is CASSLAGADNEQFF. CDR3 in DNA: TGTGCCAGCAGTTTAGCGGGGGCCGACAATGAGCAGTTCTTC.

This clonotype is medium-sized in the sample. The chain employs TRBV9 and TRBJ2-1, with 7 bases aligning to TRBD1. There are 12 residues in the CDR3. V lost 4 bases, J lost 15 bases, and 10 bases stayed unmatched. Germline V gene data show CDR1 as SGDLS and CDR2 as YYNGEE. The CDR3, as DNA: TGTGCCAGCAGCTCACGACAGGGCCACGTGTTCTTC. This codes for CASSSRQGHVFF.